The source of this TCR beta chain is a study of cytomegalovirus exposure and HLA in healthy donors. Study-level findings and limits: As a later analysis showed, a missense DCLRE1C variant was linked to trimming of TCR beta V- and J-genes. Across HLA loci, a later analysis found differing TCR association rates, with DRB1 most and HLA-C fewest.

On this clone itself: Its cognate antigen is unknown.

The PCR was carried out with 60 Vbeta primers and 13 Jbeta primers. Produced via immunoSEQ multiplex PCR; TCRdb's table is partial and in-frame only. The sample includes about 130,000 clones, about 74% seen only once; the top ten take approximately 7.2%. The CDR3 extends over 14 amino acids. V lost 6 bases, J lost 8 bases, and 9 bases stayed unmatched. CDR1 is MDHEN, CDR2 SYDVKM, per germline. The source of this sequence is a male donor in good health and CMV-seronegative. The chain employs TRBV28 and TRBJ2-1; 8 positions agree with TRBD2. What was sequenced was PBMCs. The CDR3 protein is CASSPGLEIDEQFF. The DNA for the CDR3 is TGTGCCAGCAGCCCGGGACTAGAAATCGATGAGCAGTTCTTC. Together with reference TRBV28 and TRBJ2-1, the CDR3 gives the full variable domain: DVKVTQSSRYLVKRTGEKVFLECVQDMDHENMFWYRQDPGLGLRLIYFSYDVKMKEKGDIPEGYSVSREKKERFSLILESASTNQTSMYLCASSPGLEIDEQFFGPGTRLTVL.